The rows below give T cell receptor beta chains drawn from one sample of a study of blood T cell repertoires in COVID-19. Sequencing used immunoSEQ multiplex PCR; TCRdb keeps in-frame clones, though not all of them. Among a few hundred thousand clones listed, approximately 88% were seen once. The sample was peripheral blood. These receptors came from a woman aged 25 to 39 who had recovered from COVID-19. The CDR3 runs from the conserved cysteine through the conserved F or W. The D gene is left open where the match is weak. Where a row states a size, it is once, few, many or the class of an expanded clone; other rows omit it.

J gene,V gene,D gene,CDR3 length,clone size,CDR3 protein,CDR3 DNA
TRBJ1-2,TRBV12-3/TRBV12-4,.,11,once,CASSRGGAETF,TGTGCCAGCAGCCGTGGGGGGGCAGAAACCTTC
TRBJ1-1,TRBV28,TRBD1,15,.,CASSLLAGGVAEAFF,TGTGCCAGCAGTTTATTGGCAGGGGGTGTGGCTGAAGCTTTCTTT
TRBJ1-1,TRBV5-8,.,12,.,CASRTQGSEAFF,TGTGCCAGCAGGACGCAGGGGAGCGAAGCTTTCTTT
TRBJ2-1,TRBV7-9,.,13,.,CASSLGSYNEQFF,TGTGCCAGCAGCTTAGGCAGCTACAATGAGCAGTTCTTC
TRBJ2-7,TRBV18,.,17,.,CASSSTRGRRSSYEQYF,TGTGCCAGCTCATCCACAAGGGGCAGGCGCTCTTCCTACGAGCAGTACTTC
TRBJ2-2,TRBV5-1,.,15,.,CASSLRGLDTGELFF,TGCGCCAGCAGCTTGAGGGGATTGGACACCGGGGAGCTGTTTTTT
TRBJ2-1,TRBV6-1,.,20,.,CASSEYPTGEPSGDYNEQFF,TGTGCCAGCAGTGAATATCCGACAGGGGAGCCTAGCGGGGATTACAATGAGCAGTTCTTC
TRBJ2-6,TRBV5-1,TRBD1,18,.,CASSLGTGGGAGANVLTF,TGCGCCAGCAGCTTAGGGACAGGTGGAGGTGCTGGGGCCAACGTCCTGACTTTC
TRBJ1-5,TRBV27,.,15,.,CASSNKGLRNQPQHF,TGTGCCAGCAGTAATAAGGGGCTGCGCAATCAGCCCCAGCATTTT
TRBJ1-6,TRBV18,TRBD1,16,once,CASSRTGGSDNSPLHF,TGTGCCAGCTCCCGGACAGGGGGCAGTGATAATTCACCCCTCCACTTT
TRBJ1-5,TRBV4-3,.,13,.,CASSQEEGTPQHF,TGCGCCAGCAGCCAAGAGGAGGGGACGCCCCAGCATTTT
TRBJ1-6,TRBV30,TRBD1,17,.,CAWSRDRGLSGNSPLHF,TGTGCCTGGAGTCGGGACAGGGGGCTGAGTGGTAATTCACCCCTCCACTTT
TRBJ2-7,TRBV7-2,.,13,.,CASSLATPYEQYF,TGTGCCAGCAGCTTAGCGACACCGTACGAGCAGTACTTC
TRBJ1-6,TRBV7-6,.,15,few,CASSPMRGGNSPLHF,TGTGCCAGCAGCCCCATGAGGGGGGGGAATTCACCCCTCCACTTT
TRBJ2-3,TRBV9,.,14,.,CASSVAMSTDTQYF,TGTGCCAGCAGCGTAGCTATGAGCACAGATACGCAGTATTTT
TRBJ2-2,TRBV5-1,.,15,.,CASGLSTDRTGELFF,TGCGCCAGCGGGCTCTCGACAGATCGAACCGGGGAGCTGTTTTTT
TRBJ1-3,TRBV6-5,.,14,.,CASTEGGLGNTIYF,TGTGCCAGCACCGAGGGGGGGTTGGGAAACACCATATATTTT
TRBJ1-4,TRBV28,.,18,.,CASSPVGTRRGMGEKLFF,TGTGCCAGCAGTCCAGTGGGAACGCGGCGGGGGATGGGTGAAAAACTGTTTTTT
TRBJ1-6,TRBV18,TRBD1,19,.,CASSLSGQTQRGYNSPLHF,TGTGCCAGCTCACTCTCGGGACAGACACAAAGGGGGTATAATTCACCCCTCCACTTT
TRBJ1-5,TRBV6-2/TRBV6-3,TRBD1,16,.,CASSYSWGQGNQPQHF,TGTGCCAGCAGTTACTCGTGGGGACAGGGAAATCAGCCCCAGCATTTT
TRBJ1-5,TRBV19,TRBD1,12,.,CASSPTGSTQHF,TGTGCCAGTAGCCCGACAGGGTCGACCCAGCATTTT
TRBJ1-1,TRBV3-1/TRBV3-2,TRBD1,15,few,CASSLTGGRNTEAFF,TGTGCCAGCAGCTTAACAGGGGGTAGGAACACTGAAGCTTTCTTT
TRBJ1-4,TRBV28,.,16,.,CASSSRPMTSNEKLFF,TGTGCCAGCAGTTCTCGGCCTATGACTTCCAATGAAAAACTGTTTTTT
TRBJ1-1,TRBV2,TRBD1,14,.,CASSKQGARGEAFF,TGTGCCAGCAGCAAACAGGGGGCAAGGGGTGAAGCTTTCTTT
TRBJ2-3,TRBV5-4,.,18,once,CASSLGLELPTSTDTQYF,TGTGCCAGCAGCTTGGGACTAGAGCTTCCAACTAGCACAGATACGCAGTATTTT
TRBJ2-2,TRBV4-1,TRBD2,15,once,CASSQEGLATGELFF,TGCGCCAGCAGCCAAGAAGGACTAGCTACCGGGGAGCTGTTTTTT
TRBJ2-1,TRBV7-2,TRBD2,14,once,CASSPGLAYNEQFF,TGTGCCAGCAGCCCAGGACTAGCATACAATGAGCAGTTCTTC